This T cell receptor beta chain was documented in a study of response to subunit inactivated influenza vaccine (dated by TCRdb to 2017 to 2018). Notes on the research overall: Deep quantitative T cell receptor repertoire profiling was used in the study to track responses to a trivalent subunit inactivated influenza vaccine.

General findings and caveats noted by the study authors: It was suggested by the authors that each seasonal influenza vaccination may recruit only a limited number of new T cells.

Libraries were built with RT-PCR. TCRdb records Illumina HiSeq 2500 as the sequencer. TCRdb took the public reads, trimmed them with fastp at Q25, ran MiXCR for clone calling and kept in-frame beta chains. Every entry covers one CDR3 protein and lists the most common genes and DNA from its rows. This sample holds more than 400,000 distinct CDR3 sequences; around 7.7% were observed only once. Of the sample, around 13% falls within the top ten clones. This clonotype was seen ten or more times. Its specific antigen is unknown. Base qualities are not recorded, but no much larger clone differs from it by a single base. Including the terminal cysteine and phenylalanine, the CDR3 comprises 12 residues. Only the CDR3 DNA is retained, 36 bases long and in frame from the first base. From the germline V gene (reference sequence), CDR1 is LGHDT and CDR2 is YNNKEL. V sheds 2 bases and J sheds 7 bases, leaving 8 bases between their ends.

The source was PBMCs from blood, collected roughly 24 months after vaccination. In this chain, TRBV3-1 is recombined with TRBJ1-1, with a weak D call of TRBD1 (5 bases match). The receptor comes from a man aged 45-69 years who received an inactivated influenza vaccine. Donor details come from another sample of the same person, matched by shared clones. Read as DNA, the sequence is TGTGCCAGCAGCCAAAGACAGTTTGAAGCTTTCTTT. This sequence encodes CASSQRQFEAFF.